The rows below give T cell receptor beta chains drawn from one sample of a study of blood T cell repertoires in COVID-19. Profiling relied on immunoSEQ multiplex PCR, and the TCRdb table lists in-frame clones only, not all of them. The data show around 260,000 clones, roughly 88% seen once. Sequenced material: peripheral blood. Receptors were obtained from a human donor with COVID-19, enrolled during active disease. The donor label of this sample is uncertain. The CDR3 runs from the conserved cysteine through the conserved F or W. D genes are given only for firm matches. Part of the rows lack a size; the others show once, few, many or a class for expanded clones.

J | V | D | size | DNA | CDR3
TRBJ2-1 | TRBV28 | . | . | TGTGCCAGCAGCTTCCCCCAACACTACAATGAGCAGTTCTTC | CASSFPQHYNEQFF
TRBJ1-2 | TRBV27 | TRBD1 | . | TGTGCCAGCAGTACAGGGGGCTCTAACTATGGCTACACCTTC | CASSTGGSNYGYTF
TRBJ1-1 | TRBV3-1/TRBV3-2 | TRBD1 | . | TGTGCCAGCAGCCAAGGGACAGGTGATCCTTTCTTT | CASSQGTGDPFF
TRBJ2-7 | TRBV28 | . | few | TGTGCCAGCAGTTTTTCCCGACTGGTCTACGAGCAGTACTTC | CASSFSRLVYEQYF
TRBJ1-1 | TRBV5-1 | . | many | TGCGCCAGCAGCTTGGGACAAAGGAACACTGAAGCTTTCTTT | CASSLGQRNTEAFF
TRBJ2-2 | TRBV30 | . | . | TGTGCAAACCGCCGGGACATGAACACCGGGGAGCTGTTTTTT | CANRRDMNTGELFF
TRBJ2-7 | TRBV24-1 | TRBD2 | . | TGTGCCACCAGTGATTTGCAAATATGGAGGCGAATTCGCCTAGCGGTTCCCGAGGCCTACGAGCAGTACTTC | CATSDLQIWRRIRLAVPEAYEQYF
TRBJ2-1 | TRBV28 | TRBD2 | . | TGTGCCAGCAGTTTATGGGCGGGAGCGGAGAATGAGCAGTTCTTC | CASSLWAGAENEQFF
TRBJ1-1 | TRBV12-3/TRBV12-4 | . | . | TGTGCCAGCAGTTTTGAGTTGGACACTGAAGCTTTCTTT | CASSFELDTEAFF
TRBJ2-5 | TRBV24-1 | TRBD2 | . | TGTGCCACCAGTGACCCCCTAGCGGGAGGGCAAGAGACCCAGTACTTC | CATSDPLAGGQETQYF
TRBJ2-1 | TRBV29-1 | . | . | TGCAGCACACATCTCCCGACAGCTGACTCCTACAATGAGCAGTTCTTC | CSTHLPTADSYNEQFF
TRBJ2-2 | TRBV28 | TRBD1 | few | TGTGCCGTACCGGGACAGCTGAACACCGGGGAGCTGTTTTTT | CAVPGQLNTGELFF
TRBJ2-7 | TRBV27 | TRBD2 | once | TGTGCCAGCAGTCCCGCGGGGGGCCGGAACGAGCAGTACTTC | CASSPAGGRNEQYF
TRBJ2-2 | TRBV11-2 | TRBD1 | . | TGTGCCAGCAGTACGACAGGGATTAATGCCGGGGAGCTGTTTTTT | CASSTTGINAGELFF
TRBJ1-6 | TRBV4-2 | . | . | TGTGCCAGCAGCCAAGATCTCGGGGTGGGATCACCCCTCCACTTT | CASSQDLGVGSPLHF
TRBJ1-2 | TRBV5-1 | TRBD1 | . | TGCGCCAGCAGCTCGGGACAGGGCAGTGGCTACACCTTC | CASSSGQGSGYTF
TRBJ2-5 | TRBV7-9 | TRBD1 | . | TGTGCCAGCAGCCGGGACAGGATGGAGACCCAGTACTTC | CASSRDRMETQYF
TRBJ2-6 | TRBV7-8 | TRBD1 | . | TGTGCCAGCAGCCTTGACAGGGTCTCTGGGGCCAACGTCCTGACTTTC | CASSLDRVSGANVLTF
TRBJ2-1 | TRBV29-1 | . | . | TGCAGCTCTAAGCAACCTTACAATGAGCAGTTCTTC | CSSKQPYNEQFF
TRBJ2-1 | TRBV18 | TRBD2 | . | TGTGCCAGCTCACCCGGGACTAGCGGAACCAATGAGCAGTTCTTC | CASSPGTSGTNEQFF
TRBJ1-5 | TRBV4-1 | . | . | TGCGCCAGCAGCCAAGGGACTTCGAAGCAGCCCCAGCATTTT | CASSQGTSKQPQHF
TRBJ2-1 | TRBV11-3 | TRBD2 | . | TGTGCCAGCAGTAGAGAAGCGGGGAACAATGAGCAGTTCTTC | CASSREAGNNEQFF
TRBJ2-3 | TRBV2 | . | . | TGTGCCAGTTATCAGGGGTACACAGATACGCAGTATTTT | CASYQGYTDTQYF
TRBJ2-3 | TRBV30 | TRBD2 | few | TGTGCCTGGAGTGCAGGACTAGCGGGTTTCACAGATACGCAGTATTTT | CAWSAGLAGFTDTQYF
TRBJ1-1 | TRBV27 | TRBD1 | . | TGTGCCAGCAGTTTAAGGGGGACAGCCTCTTCTGAAGCTTTCTTT | CASSLRGTASSEAFF
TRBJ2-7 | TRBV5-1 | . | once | TGCGCCAGCAGCTTGGTCGCAGGGGATGGCGAGCAGTACTTC | CASSLVAGDGEQYF
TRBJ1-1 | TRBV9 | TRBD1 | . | TGTGCCAGCAGCGCTACGGGACAGATGAACACTGAAGCTTTCTTT | CASSATGQMNTEAFF
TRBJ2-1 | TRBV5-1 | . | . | TGCGCCAGCAGCTTGGCACTAGGCAATGAGCAGTTCTTC | CASSLALGNEQFF
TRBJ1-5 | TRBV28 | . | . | TGTGCCAGCAGTTTACTTCGGGTTCAGCCCCAGCATTTT | CASSLLRVQPQHF